This T cell receptor (beta chain) was identified during a study of T cells in Graves' hyperthyroidism and ophthalmopathy. RNA transcripts were the template for amplifying TCR beta CDR3 regions. The TCR CDR3 first-round RT-PCR relied on the HTBI primer set. TCRdb independently ran MiXCR on the multiplex PCR reads; one entry per CDR3 protein. The sample shows fewer than 650,000 distinct CDR3 sequences, roughly 15% of them seen only once. Germline CDR1 MNHNS, CDR2 SASEGT. Trimming removed 7 bases at V and 2 bases at J, with 14 bases between. The CDR3 consists of 14 residues. Exclusion criteria comprised uncontrolled infection, other autoimmune disease, pregnancy or lactation.

The chain has TRBV6-1 and TRBJ1-2; TRBD1 might be the D (6 bases). What was sequenced was blood. The sequence was obtained from a woman aged 40 to 55 with Graves' ophthalmopathy. The CDR3 is CASNPTGVNYGYTF. CDR3 nucleotide sequence: TGTGCCAGCAACCCGACAGGAGTAAACTATGGCTACACCTTC.